Given below is one TCR beta chain in context. Its antigen is as yet unknown. Here immunoSEQ multiplex PCR was the method, and the copy in TCRdb shows in-frame clones only, minus some. Of approximately 200,000 clones listed, around nine tenths are singletons. This specimen belongs to a study of T cell responses to AZD1222 COVID-19 vaccine. The overall study: It was second doses at about 4 or about 12 weeks that were pooled.

Germline V gene data show CDR1 as SGHDN and CDR2 as FVKESK. CDR3 length equals 16 residues. Unmatched junction bases numbered 8, after V lost 6 bases and J lost 0 bases. General study findings and limits: Repertoires were obtained solely post-peak T cell response. Females made up more of the donors, who were largely white British, and clonal diversity may have come out too low.

The material was peripheral blood, obtained on day 0 of AZD1222 vaccination. This chain links TRBV14 with TRBJ2-1; TRBD2 aligns across 7 bases. The source is an adult in good health. Here the CDR3 reads CASRAGVGTSYNEQFF. CDR3 DNA sequence: TGTGCCAGCAGGGCGGGAGTGGGGACCTCCTACAATGAGCAGTTCTTC.